This TCR beta chain was recorded in a study of cytomegalovirus exposure and HLA in healthy donors. Study findings and constraints: Across donors, presence/absence analyses took sequencing depth to be roughly uniform. V- and J-gene trimming in TCR beta was tied to a missense DCLRE1C variant by an analysis performed later. Most TCR sequences were rare, but some public TCRs occurred in many donors.

This clone was detected once. The antigen remains unidentified. The CDR3 consists of 15 residues. Unmatched junction bases numbered 6, after V lost 5 bases and J lost 1 base. Looked up from germline, CDR1 is SEHNR and CDR2 is FQNEAQ (reference sequence). 60 Vbeta and 13 Jbeta primers were used in PCR. Method: immunoSEQ multiplex PCR; TCRdb's copy keeps in-frame clones and lacks some. The sample lists some 150,000 clones; more than 60% were seen once. This sequence originates from a female donor in good health and CMV-seronegative. Sample: PBMCs. The rearrangement uses TRBV7-9 and TRBJ1-1; 8 nucleotides match TRBD1. CDR3 DNA: TGTGCCAGCAGCATACAGACAGGGGCGAACACTGAAGCTTTCTTT. It encodes CASSIQTGANTEAFF. Filled out from reference TRBV7-9 and TRBJ1-1, the complete variable domain reads DTGVSQNPRHKITKRGQNVTFRCDPISEHNRLYWYRQTLGQGPEFLTYFQNEAQLEKSRLLSDRFSAERPKGSFSTLEIQRTEQGDSAMYLCASSIQTGANTEAFFGQGTRLTVV.